This T cell receptor beta chain was sequenced during a study of cytomegalovirus exposure and HLA in healthy donors. The CDR3 totals 14 residues. The germline gives CDR1 SGHTA, CDR2 FQGNSA. The ends were cut back, 2 bases at V and 7 bases at J, with 12 bases in the middle. There are a few counts of this clone. The PCR had 60 Vbeta and 13 Jbeta primers. Using immunoSEQ multiplex PCR, the repertoire was profiled, and TCRdb retains in-frame clones only, with some absent. Here the sample spans 85,000 to 100,000 clones, roughly 63% being singletons. The V and J genes are TRBV7-2 and TRBJ2-1, with a tentative D call TRBD2 (6 bases). The specimen sequenced was PBMCs. This clonotype was sampled from a man aged 45-65 years in good health and CMV-seronegative. The CDR3 nucleotides read TGTGCCAGCAGCTTAAGGGCTAGCGAGAATGAGCAGTTCTTC. Translating it yields CASSLRASENEQFF.